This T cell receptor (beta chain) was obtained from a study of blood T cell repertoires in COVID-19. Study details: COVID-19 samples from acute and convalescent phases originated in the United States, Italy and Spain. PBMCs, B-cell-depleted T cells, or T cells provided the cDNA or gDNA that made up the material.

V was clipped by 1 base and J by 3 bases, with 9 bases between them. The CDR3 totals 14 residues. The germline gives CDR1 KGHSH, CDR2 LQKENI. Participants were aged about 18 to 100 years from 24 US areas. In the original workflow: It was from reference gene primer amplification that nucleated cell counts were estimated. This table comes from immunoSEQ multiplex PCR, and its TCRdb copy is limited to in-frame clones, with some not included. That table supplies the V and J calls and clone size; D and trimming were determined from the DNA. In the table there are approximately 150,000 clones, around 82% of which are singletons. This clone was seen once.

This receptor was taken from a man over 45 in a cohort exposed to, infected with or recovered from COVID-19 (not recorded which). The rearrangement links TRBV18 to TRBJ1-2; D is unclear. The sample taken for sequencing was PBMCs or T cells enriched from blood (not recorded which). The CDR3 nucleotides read TGTGCCAGCTCACCACGGCAGGTAGACTATGGCTACACCTTC. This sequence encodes CASSPRQVDYGYTF.